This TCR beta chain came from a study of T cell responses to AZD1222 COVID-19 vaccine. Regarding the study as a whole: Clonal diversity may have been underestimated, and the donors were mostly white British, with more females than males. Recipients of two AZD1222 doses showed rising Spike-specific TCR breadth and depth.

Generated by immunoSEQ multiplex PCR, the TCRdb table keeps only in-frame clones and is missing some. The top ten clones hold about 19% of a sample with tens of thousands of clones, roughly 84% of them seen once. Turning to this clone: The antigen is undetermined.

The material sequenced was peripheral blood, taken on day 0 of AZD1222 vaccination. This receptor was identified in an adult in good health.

The CDR3 nucleotides are TGTGCCAGCAGCCCCGGGGTTTTAGACAATCAGCCCCAGCATTTT. This encodes CASSPGVLDNQPQHF. The rearrangement links TRBV6-5 to TRBJ1-5; D is unresolved. V was trimmed by 6 bases and J by 3 bases, leaving 15 bases between them. The CDR3 runs to 15 residues. Looked up from germline, CDR1 is MNHEY and CDR2 is SVGAGI.